Listed below are T cell receptor beta chains from one sample, sequenced in a study of blood T cell repertoires in COVID-19. Clones were read by immunoSEQ multiplex PCR, and TCRdb kept only the in-frame ones, dropping some. Of fewer than 250,000 clones in the sample, 86% were seen once. Material: peripheral blood. All receptors come from a woman between 45 and 60 years old with acute or convalescent COVID-19. CDR3s include the opening cysteine and the closing phenylalanine or tryptophan. Each record gives: CDR3 DNA, CDR3 protein, D gene, V gene, J gene, clone size. The D gene is left open where the match is weak. Size is stated for part of the rows, as once, few or many counts, or as a class when the clone is expanded.

CDR3nt: TGTGCCAGCAGATCCGCCCCGGGTACCGGGGAGCTGTTTTTT; CDR3aa: CASRSAPGTGELFF; d_gene: -; v_gene: TRBV7-9; j_gene: TRBJ2-2; abundance: few
CDR3nt: TGTGCCAGCAGCCAAGATATCAATGAGCAGTTCTTC; CDR3aa: CASSQDINEQFF; d_gene: -; v_gene: TRBV3-1/TRBV3-2; j_gene: TRBJ2-1; abundance: -
CDR3nt: TGCGCCAGCAGCCAAGATTGGAGCCGCTCTGGAAACACCATATATTTT; CDR3aa: CASSQDWSRSGNTIYF; d_gene: -; v_gene: TRBV4-3; j_gene: TRBJ1-3; abundance: -
CDR3nt: TGTGCCAGCAGCTTAGACCCATTACAGATCGGCGAGCAGTACTTC; CDR3aa: CASSLDPLQIGEQYF; d_gene: -; v_gene: TRBV7-9; j_gene: TRBJ2-7; abundance: -
CDR3nt: TGTGCCAGCAGCTTAACGGCGGCCACTGAAGCTTTCTTT; CDR3aa: CASSLTAATEAFF; d_gene: -; v_gene: TRBV7-3; j_gene: TRBJ1-1; abundance: -
CDR3nt: TGTGCCAGTAGTATATCGACAGAGGATCAGCCCCAGCATTTT; CDR3aa: CASSISTEDQPQHF; d_gene: -; v_gene: TRBV19; j_gene: TRBJ1-5; abundance: few
CDR3nt: TGTGCCAGCAGCTCGGTCGGCCAAGAGACCCAGTACTTC; CDR3aa: CASSSVGQETQYF; d_gene: -; v_gene: TRBV5-6; j_gene: TRBJ2-5; abundance: -
CDR3nt: TGTGCCATCAGTGCCGGGACAGGGGTCGGAACAGATACGCAGTATTTT; CDR3aa: CAISAGTGVGTDTQYF; d_gene: TRBD1; v_gene: TRBV10-3; j_gene: TRBJ2-3; abundance: -
CDR3nt: TGCGCCAGCACCCCGGGACAGGGGGCGATAGGCGCTGAAGCTTTCTTT; CDR3aa: CASTPGQGAIGAEAFF; d_gene: TRBD1; v_gene: TRBV5-1; j_gene: TRBJ1-1; abundance: -
CDR3nt: TGTGCCTGGAGTTATCCAGGACAGGGCGGTGGCTACACCTTC; CDR3aa: CAWSYPGQGGGYTF; d_gene: TRBD1; v_gene: TRBV30; j_gene: TRBJ1-2; abundance: -
CDR3nt: TGTGCCAGCAAAGTCGGGACAGTAATAGGAGATACGCAGTATTTT; CDR3aa: CASKVGTVIGDTQYF; d_gene: TRBD1; v_gene: TRBV2; j_gene: TRBJ2-3; abundance: -
CDR3nt: TGCGCCAGCAGCTTGTGGACTAGCGGGAGCCGAAACACCGGGGAGCTGTTTTTT; CDR3aa: CASSLWTSGSRNTGELFF; d_gene: TRBD2; v_gene: TRBV5-1; j_gene: TRBJ2-2; abundance: -
CDR3nt: TGTGCCAGCGGACAGGGGCGTGAAAAACTGTTTTTT; CDR3aa: CASGQGREKLFF; d_gene: TRBD1; v_gene: TRBV6-5; j_gene: TRBJ1-4; abundance: -
CDR3nt: TGTGCCAGTAGTATACGTGACAGAAGTACCGAAGCTTTCTTT; CDR3aa: CASSIRDRSTEAFF; d_gene: -; v_gene: TRBV19; j_gene: TRBJ1-1; abundance: -
CDR3nt: TGTGCCAGCAGCAGATTACCGGGACAGCTTAGCAATCAGCCCCAGCATTTT; CDR3aa: CASSRLPGQLSNQPQHF; d_gene: -; v_gene: TRBV21-1; j_gene: TRBJ1-5; abundance: -
CDR3nt: TGTGCTAGTGGTTTGGTAGGGCGGGGAGTCCAGCCCCAGCATTTT; CDR3aa: CASGLVGRGVQPQHF; d_gene: -; v_gene: TRBV12-5; j_gene: TRBJ1-5; abundance: -
CDR3nt: TGTGCAAGTCTAGGACTTGGCTGCCAAGAGACCCAGTACTTC; CDR3aa: CASLGLGCQETQYF; d_gene: -; v_gene: TRBV12-2; j_gene: TRBJ2-5; abundance: -
CDR3nt: TGTGCCAGTAGTACCGGGACAGGGGTGGATCAGCCCCAGCATTTT; CDR3aa: CASSTGTGVDQPQHF; d_gene: TRBD1; v_gene: TRBV19; j_gene: TRBJ1-5; abundance: -
CDR3nt: TGTGCCAGCAGCCGACAGGGAGCTGAAGCTTTCTTT; CDR3aa: CASSRQGAEAFF; d_gene: TRBD1; v_gene: TRBV7-2; j_gene: TRBJ1-1; abundance: -
CDR3nt: TGTGCCAGCAGGACAGGGGAGGACACCGGGGAGCTGTTTTTT; CDR3aa: CASRTGEDTGELFF; d_gene: TRBD1; v_gene: TRBV6-5; j_gene: TRBJ2-2; abundance: -
CDR3nt: TGTGCCAGCAGCCCTTCGGGAAGTTCCTACGAGCAGTACTTC; CDR3aa: CASSPSGSSYEQYF; d_gene: -; v_gene: TRBV7-2; j_gene: TRBJ2-7; abundance: once
CDR3nt: TGTGCCAGCAGCTTCGCCATAACTGGACAGGGAAAGGAAGCTTTCTTT; CDR3aa: CASSFAITGQGKEAFF; d_gene: TRBD1; v_gene: TRBV7-9; j_gene: TRBJ1-1; abundance: -
CDR3nt: TGCGCCAGCAGCTACTCACTAGCGGGAGCCCTATCCGTTGAGACCCAGTACTTC; CDR3aa: CASSYSLAGALSVETQYF; d_gene: TRBD2; v_gene: TRBV5-1; j_gene: TRBJ2-5; abundance: -
CDR3nt: TGTGCCAGCAGACTCCAGGGGGTAGGATCACCCCTCCACTTT; CDR3aa: CASRLQGVGSPLHF; d_gene: TRBD1; v_gene: TRBV27; j_gene: TRBJ1-6; abundance: few
CDR3nt: TGCAGCGTCCTAAATAGCGAGCAGTACTTC; CDR3aa: CSVLNSEQYF; d_gene: -; v_gene: TRBV29-1; j_gene: TRBJ2-7; abundance: -
CDR3nt: TGTGCCAGTAGTATGGGAACAGGGAGAAAGACCCAGTACTTC; CDR3aa: CASSMGTGRKTQYF; d_gene: -; v_gene: TRBV19; j_gene: TRBJ2-5; abundance: -
CDR3nt: TGTGCCAGCTCACCACCGGCTAGCGGGGGGGCAGATACGCAGTATTTT; CDR3aa: CASSPPASGGADTQYF; d_gene: TRBD2; v_gene: TRBV18; j_gene: TRBJ2-3; abundance: -
CDR3nt: TGTGCCAGCTCTTTCTTGACTAGCGGGAGAGGCGAGCAGTACTTC; CDR3aa: CASSFLTSGRGEQYF; d_gene: TRBD2; v_gene: TRBV18; j_gene: TRBJ2-7; abundance: -
CDR3nt: TGTGCCAGTAGCCGGGACAGGGCCCAGCAGCCCCAGCATTTT; CDR3aa: CASSRDRAQQPQHF; d_gene: TRBD1; v_gene: TRBV19; j_gene: TRBJ1-5; abundance: -
CDR3nt: TGTGCCAGCAGCATTGACAGGGGGCGTGGGGAGCTGTTTTTT; CDR3aa: CASSIDRGRGELFF; d_gene: TRBD1; v_gene: TRBV9; j_gene: TRBJ2-2; abundance: -
CDR3nt: TGTGCCAGCAGGCAGGGGGAATGGGTAACATATGGCTACACCTTC; CDR3aa: CASRQGEWVTYGYTF; d_gene: TRBD1; v_gene: TRBV7-2; j_gene: TRBJ1-2; abundance: -
CDR3nt: TGTGCCAGCAGCTTCGGCGACTTCACCGGGGAGCTGTTTTTT; CDR3aa: CASSFGDFTGELFF; d_gene: -; v_gene: TRBV5-8; j_gene: TRBJ2-2; abundance: once
CDR3nt: TGTGCCGGAAGTCGCGGGGGGATCACAGATACGCAGTATTTT; CDR3aa: CAGSRGGITDTQYF; d_gene: TRBD2; v_gene: TRBV11-3; j_gene: TRBJ2-3; abundance: -
CDR3nt: TGTGCCAGCAGTATTACCCCAGGGTGGGGGCGTTCCGAGCAGTACTTC; CDR3aa: CASSITPGWGRSEQYF; d_gene: -; v_gene: TRBV6-2/TRBV6-3; j_gene: TRBJ2-7; abundance: -
CDR3nt: TGCAGCGTTGAAGATCCCGGGACGTCGTGGGGGGCTGAAGCTTTCTTT; CDR3aa: CSVEDPGTSWGAEAFF; d_gene: -; v_gene: TRBV29-1; j_gene: TRBJ1-1; abundance: -
CDR3nt: TGTGCCAGCACCTACCGGGACAGGGTAGGCGGCTACACCTTC; CDR3aa: CASTYRDRVGGYTF; d_gene: TRBD1; v_gene: TRBV2; j_gene: TRBJ1-2; abundance: -